A selection of T cell receptor beta chains follows, all from one sample in a study of regulatory T cells in long-lasting Graves disease. In TCRdb, the multiplex PCR reads were re-called with MiXCR into one record per CDR3 protein. The data show nearly 350,000 distinct CDR3 sequences, 15% to 20% seen once. Sample: peripheral blood mononuclear cells (PBMCs), taken when the disease was refractory, from a patient treated with antithyroid drugs. These TCRs come from a female donor with Graves disease. Each CDR3 is given with its conserved first and last residue. Each record gives: clone size, V gene, D gene, J gene, CDR3 protein, CDR3 DNA. A D gene is named only where the DNA matches it firmly. Not every row has a clone size; where given, it reads once, few, many or a size class.

clone_size: many
v_call: TRBV2
d_call: TRBD1
j_call: TRBJ1-1
cdr3_aa: CASSKQGARVATEAFF
cdr3_nt: TGTGCCAGCAGTAAACAGGGGGCGAGGGTCGCCACTGAAGCTTTCTTT

clone_size: few
v_call: TRBV6-1
d_call: .
j_call: TRBJ1-4
cdr3_aa: CASSTQYLTGATNEKLFF
cdr3_nt: TGTGCCAGCAGTACACAATACTTAACAGGAGCAACTAATGAAAAACTGTTTTTT

clone_size: few
v_call: TRBV5-1
d_call: .
j_call: TRBJ1-1
cdr3_aa: CASSLRTIGGSEAFF
cdr3_nt: TGCGCCAGCAGCTTGAGGACTATAGGGGGGAGCGAAGCTTTCTTT

clone_size: .
v_call: TRBV29-1
d_call: .
j_call: TRBJ2-7
cdr3_aa: CSGALGDYEQYF
cdr3_nt: TGCAGCGGTGCCCTCGGGGACTACGAGCAGTACTTC

clone_size: many
v_call: TRBV2
d_call: TRBD2
j_call: TRBJ2-7
cdr3_aa: CASSSSGRSYEQYF
cdr3_nt: TGTGCCAGCAGTTCTAGCGGGCGATCCTACGAGCAGTACTTC

clone_size: many
v_call: TRBV28
d_call: TRBD1
j_call: TRBJ2-2
cdr3_aa: CASRPTGATGELFF
cdr3_nt: TGTGCCAGCCGACCCACAGGGGCTACCGGGGAGCTGTTTTTT

clone_size: many
v_call: TRBV7-2
d_call: TRBD2
j_call: TRBJ2-2
cdr3_aa: CASSFNPAGGITNTGELFF
cdr3_nt: TGTGCCAGCAGCTTTAACCCAGCGGGGGGGATTACGAACACCGGGGAGCTGTTTTTT

clone_size: .
v_call: TRBV4-3
d_call: TRBD1
j_call: TRBJ2-1
cdr3_aa: CASSQDIVGRGYNEQFF
cdr3_nt: TGCGCCAGCAGCCAAGATATCGTCGGCAGGGGGTACAATGAGCAGTTCTTC

clone_size: .
v_call: TRBV3-1
d_call: TRBD1
j_call: TRBJ2-4
cdr3_aa: CASSLRTGAAKNIQYF
cdr3_nt: TGTGCCAGCAGCCTTCGGACAGGGGCGGCCAAAAACATTCAGTACTTC

clone_size: .
v_call: TRBV3-1
d_call: .
j_call: TRBJ2-3
cdr3_aa: CASSRGTSGSQYF
cdr3_nt: TGTGCCAGCAGCCGGGGAACTAGTGGTTCGCAGTATTTT

clone_size: .
v_call: TRBV18
d_call: .
j_call: TRBJ2-3
cdr3_aa: CASSRQTATTDTQYF
cdr3_nt: TGTGCCAGCTCTCGTCAGACAGCCACCACAGATACGCAGTATTTT

clone_size: few
v_call: TRBV6-1
d_call: TRBD1
j_call: TRBJ2-7
cdr3_aa: CATRPGTGGFEQYF
cdr3_nt: TGTGCCACTCGACCCGGGACAGGGGGCTTCGAGCAGTACTTC

clone_size: many
v_call: TRBV13
d_call: TRBD2
j_call: TRBJ2-2
cdr3_aa: CASSQSIKAGDTGELFF
cdr3_nt: TGTGCCAGCAGCCAATCGATTAAAGCGGGAGACACCGGGGAGCTGTTTTTT

clone_size: few
v_call: TRBV6-1
d_call: TRBD1
j_call: TRBJ2-7
cdr3_aa: CASSELMGQGAHEQYF
cdr3_nt: TGTGCCAGCAGTGAGTTGATGGGACAGGGGGCCCACGAGCAGTACTTC

clone_size: many
v_call: TRBV14
d_call: .
j_call: TRBJ2-5
cdr3_aa: CASRRKGVETQYF
cdr3_nt: TGTGCCAGCCGGAGGAAGGGAGTGGAGACCCAGTACTTC

clone_size: .
v_call: TRBV28
d_call: .
j_call: TRBJ2-6
cdr3_aa: CASKRTGSGANVLTF
cdr3_nt: TGTGCCAGCAAAAGGACGGGATCTGGGGCCAACGTCCTGACTTTC

clone_size: few
v_call: TRBV25-1
d_call: .
j_call: TRBJ2-7
cdr3_aa: CASSEYGFYEQYF
cdr3_nt: TGTGCCAGCAGTGAATATGGCTTCTACGAGCAGTACTTC